The 27 T cell receptor beta chains listed next were all sequenced from one sample in a study of T cells in localized non-small cell lung cancer. Measured with immunoSEQ multiplex PCR; TCRdb has only the in-frame clones, and not every one. The repertoire holds about 17,000 clones, 80% to 90% seen once, with about a third in the top ten. The sequencing here drew on peripheral blood, taken before any cancer treatment. Receptor source: a male donor older than 55 with stage III lung adenocarcinoma.

The chain uses TRBV2 and TRBJ1-2, with D perhaps TRBD1 (6 bases). The CDR3 has 11 amino acids. V was shortened by 11 bases and J by 2 bases, with 9 bases between the two germline ends. CDR1 is SNHLY and CDR2 is FYNNEI in the germline V gene. CDR3 in DNA: TGTGCCGCAACAGGGAACTATGGCTACACCTTC. It codes for CAATGNYGYTF. Complete variable domain (other parts from reference TRBV2 and TRBJ1-2): EPEVTQTPSHQVTQMGQEVILRCVPISNHLYFYWYRQILGQKVEFLVSFYNNEISEKSEIFDDQFSVERPDGSNFTLKIRSTKLEDSAMYFCAATGNYGYTFGSGTRLTVV.

CDR3 region: CASSPSQQLYGYTF. The CDR3 region has the DNA TGTGCCAGCTCACCTTCTCAACAGTTATATGGCTACACCTTC. The chain has TRBV18 and TRBJ1-2; D is unresolved. Trimming removed 3 bases from V and 5 bases from J, with 13 bases in between. This CDR3 has 14 residues. Germline loops: CDR1 KGHSH, CDR2 LQKENI.

The V call is TRBV11-2, the J call TRBJ2-7; the match to TRBD2 covers 15 bases. J gave up 3 bases and V 5 bases, and 8 bases lay outside the gene matches. This CDR3 contains 17 residues. Per germline, CDR1 SGHAT and CDR2 FQNNGV. The CDR3 is CASSPGLAGGRYYEQYF. For the CDR3, the DNA is TGTGCCAGCAGCCCGGGACTAGCGGGGGGCCGATACTACGAGCAGTACTTC.

This chain links TRBV12-5 with TRBJ2-6; D is perhaps TRBD2 (5 bases). Germline CDR1 and CDR2: LGHNT and FRNRAP. Deletions cut 7 bases from V and 0 bases from J, with 10 bases between. The CDR3 consists of 15 residues. The chain's CDR3 is CASAPGSSGANVLTF. The CDR3 DNA reads as TGTGCTAGTGCCCCGGGGTCCTCTGGGGCCAACGTCCTGACTTTC.

This clone was seen only once. This chain uses TRBV2 with TRBJ2-7, with 7 bases lining up with TRBD2. The CDR3 loop spans 14 amino acids. J was trimmed by 0 bases and V by 7 bases; bases with no gene match: 6. Germline V gene sequence: CDR1 SNHLY, CDR2 FYNNEI. The CDR3 nucleotides are TGTGCCAGCACCCCCAGGACTAGCTCCTACGAGCAGTACTTC. Protein product: CASTPRTSSYEQYF.

Comments on this clone: Relative to the germline gene, one junction end is altered; a read error may explain this. Other DNA sequences within the sample encode an identical CDR3. The chain employs TRBV2 and TRBJ2-7, with D perhaps assigned TRBD1 or TRBD2 (6 bases each). Germline V gives CDR1 SNHLY, CDR2 FYNNEI. This CDR3 comprises 14 residues. CDR3 sequence reads: CASRQQGMGGEQYF. Written as DNA, the CDR3 is TGTGCCAGCAGACAACAGGGTATGGGGGGCGAGCAATACTTC.

CDR3 sequence (DNA): TGTGCCAGCAGCCAAGTCACAGGGACAAATGAAGCTTTCTTT. Translation gives CASSQVTGTNEAFF. This sequence joins TRBV14 and TRBJ1-1; TRBD1 is a possible D gene (6 bases). This CDR3 is built from 14 residues. CDR1 and CDR2 (germline): SGHDN, FVKESK. Trimming pared 1 base from V and 7 bases from J, leaving 13 bases between.

The V call is TRBV10-2, the J call TRBJ2-1; 14 nucleotides match TRBD2. This CDR3 has 15 residues. Germline CDR1 and CDR2: WSHSY and SAAADI. V lost 8 bases to trimming and J lost 5 bases; unmatched junction nucleotides: 5. CDR3 sequence (DNA): TGCGCCAGCGGAGCGGGACTAGCGGGAGACAATGAGCAGTTCTTC. This encodes CASGAGLAGDNEQFF.

J is TRBJ1-6 and V is TRBV6-5; no definite D call. Trimming removed 6 bases from V and 6 bases from J, with 15 bases in between. The CDR3 extends over 15 amino acids. Germline CDR1 reads MNHEY; CDR2 reads SVGAGI. CDR3 sequence reads: CASRIDGNSNSPLHF. Written as DNA, the CDR3 is TGTGCCAGCAGGATTGACGGAAACTCTAATTCACCCCTCCACTTT.

This chain links TRBV27 with TRBJ2-1; TRBD2 agrees at 11 bases. This CDR3 is built from 14 residues. Germline-derived CDR1 and CDR2 are MNHEY and SMNVEV (reference sequence). J lost 5 bases, V lost 7 bases, and 4 bases had no gene match. CDR3 residues: CASTTSGANNEQFF. CDR3 DNA sequence: TGTGCCAGCACGACTAGCGGGGCCAACAATGAGCAGTTCTTC.

This chain connects TRBV11-2 to TRBJ1-2; TRBD1 might be the D (6 bases). Germline V gives CDR1 SGHAT, CDR2 FQNNGV. This CDR3 region has 15 residues. V shed 5 bases and J shed 2 bases, with 15 bases lying between them. The CDR3 nucleotides are TGTGCCAGCAGCCAAAGGGGGGGCGTAAACTATGGCTACACCTTC. Translation gives CASSQRGGVNYGYTF.

The chain combines TRBV9 with TRBJ2-2, with D tentatively TRBD1 (6 bases). This CDR3 has 17 residues. The germline V gene has CDR1 SGDLS and CDR2 YYNGEE. V was trimmed by 3 bases and J by 0 bases, leaving 15 bases between them. This chain's CDR3 is CASSGRQGGSNTGELFF. The CDR3 DNA reads as TGTGCCAGCAGCGGCCGCCAAGGGGGTTCGAACACCGGGGAGCTGTTTTTT.

The chain is built from TRBV30 and TRBJ2-7; D call uncertain. Deletions cut 0 bases from V and 2 bases from J, with 8 bases between. This CDR3 region has 13 residues. Germline V CDR1 and CDR2: GTSNPN, SVGIG (reference sequence). The CDR3 nucleotides are TGTGCCTGGAGTGTTAATAGACCCTACGAGCAGTACTTC. This encodes CAWSVNRPYEQYF.

This sequence joins TRBV5-6 and TRBJ1-2, with D uncertain. The germline V and J ends were trimmed by 1 base and 8 bases, with 15 bases remaining between them. Germline V gives CDR1 SGHDT, CDR2 YYEEEE. The CDR3 sequence is 14 residues long. CDR3 nucleotide sequence: TGTGCCAGCAGCTTGCAGGCTGCAAGTCGAGGCTACACCTTC. Translated: CASSLQAASRGYTF.

This chain uses TRBV9 with TRBJ2-3, with TRBD1 matching 11 bases. Looked up from germline, CDR1 is SGDLS and CDR2 is YYNGEE. V shed 4 bases, J shed 3 bases, and the junction held 4 bases outside the gene matches. This CDR3 has 15 residues. The CDR3 is CASSFGQGATDTQYF. As DNA, the CDR3 is TGTGCCAGCAGCTTTGGACAGGGGGCTACAGATACGCAGTATTTT.

V usage is TRBV19 and J usage is TRBJ2-3, with 8 bases matching TRBD2. CDR1 is LNHDA and CDR2 is SQIVND in the germline V gene (reference sequence). After removal of 5 bases from V and 4 bases from J, the junction contained 8 bases not matched to a gene. This CDR3 is 15 amino acids long. CDR3 sequence (DNA): TGTGCCAGTAGTCTCCACGGGGGGGCCGCAGATACGCAGTATTTT. It encodes CASSLHGGAADTQYF.

In this sample, this clone turned up once. The genes are TRBV5-1 and TRBJ1-2; TRBD1 matches at 9 bases. Germline V lookup: CDR1 SGHRS, CDR2 YFSETQ. The CDR3 consists of 13 residues. The J segment lost 8 bases and the V segment lost 4 bases, leaving 6 bases of the junction unmatched. CDR3 coding DNA: TGCGCCAGCAGCGCATCGGACAGGGGAGGCTACACCTTC. This codes for CASSASDRGGYTF.

V is TRBV27 and J is TRBJ2-2; D is possibly TRBD1 (5 bases). This CDR3 is 12 amino acids long. CDR1 is MNHEY, CDR2 SMNVEV, per germline (reference sequence). The CDR3 region has the DNA TGTGCTACCCAGGGTCCCACCGGGGAGCTGTTTTTT. Residues: CATQGPTGELFF.

This clone showed up just once. The CDR3 sequence: CASSPRTGDTEAFF. In nucleotides, the CDR3 is TGCGCCAGCAGCCCGAGGACAGGTGACACTGAAGCTTTCTTT. The chain is built from TRBV5-1 and TRBJ1-1, with 7 positions matching TRBD1. The trim removed 4 bases at V and 3 bases at J, leaving 6 bases unmatched. In germline, CDR1 is SGHRS, CDR2 YFSETQ. The CDR3 consists of 14 residues.

The chain is built from TRBV5-4 and TRBJ1-2; 9 bases match TRBD1. Trimming removed 4 bases from V and 5 bases from J; junction bases left unmatched: 9. The length of the CDR3 is 15 residues. Germline lookup yields CDR1 SGHNT and CDR2 YYREEE (reference sequence). The CDR3 protein is CASSTQTGGIYGYTF. CDR3 coding DNA: TGTGCCAGCAGCACCCAGACAGGGGGAATTTATGGCTACACCTTC.

The V call is TRBV14, the J call TRBJ2-3; the D gene is possibly TRBD1 (6 bases). Trimming cost V 2 bases and J 2 bases, with 11 bases left between them. CDR3 length: 15 amino acids. Germline V CDR1 and CDR2: SGHDN, FVKESK. The CDR3 DNA is TGTGCCAGCAGCCAACAGGGGTCTCCCACAGATACGCAGTATTTT. This sequence encodes CASSQQGSPTDTQYF.

The table lists this clone with a count of one. V gene TRBV6-1 combines with J gene TRBJ2-7; maybe TRBD1 (6 bases). Germline CDR1 and CDR2: MNHNS and SASEGT. This CDR3 contains 12 residues. V was shortened by 5 bases and J by 2 bases, with 7 bases between the two germline ends. CDR3 nucleotides: TGTGCCAGCAGTAGGGACACCTACGAGCAGTACTTC. As protein: CASSRDTYEQYF.

V usage is TRBV7-6 and J usage is TRBJ1-6, with D perhaps TRBD1 (6 bases). The CDR3 sequence is 14 residues long. Germline CDR1 SGHVS, CDR2 FNYEAQ. The V and J ends lost 4 bases and 10 bases respectively, with 14 bases between them. In DNA, the CDR3 is TGTGCCAGCAGCTATGACAGGCGCGGATCACCCCTCCACTTT. Translating it yields CASSYDRRGSPLHF.

The chain links TRBV10-3 to TRBJ2-1, with TRBD2 matching over 8 bases. CDR1 is ENHRY and CDR2 is SYGVKD in the germline V gene. V dropped 0 bases and J dropped 4; count of bases not matched to a gene: 5. The CDR3 length is 16 residues. In DNA form, the CDR3 reads TGTGCCATCAGTGAGTCGTTAGCGGGGAGATACAATGAGCAGTTCTTC. Translation gives CAISESLAGRYNEQFF.

The sample holds one count of this clone. The rearrangement uses TRBV6-4 and TRBJ2-3, with 10 bases identical to TRBD2. This CDR3 has 16 residues. Germline trimming cut 3 bases from V and 5 bases from J; bases unmatched to any gene: 8. Germline V gives CDR1 MRHNA, CDR2 SNTAGT. Here the CDR3 reads CASSEEAGGPVDTQYF. Written as DNA, the CDR3 is TGTGCCAGCAGTGAAGAAGCGGGGGGGCCAGTAGATACGCAGTATTTT.

The V and J genes are TRBV4-1 and TRBJ1-2; a weak D match, TRBD1 (5 bases). This CDR3 has 14 residues. Trimming left V 6 bases short and J 8 bases short, with 19 bases between. Germline CDR1 is MGHRA and CDR2 is YSYEKL. The CDR3 sequence: CASRMGSGIGGYTF. The CDR3 region has the DNA TGCGCCAGCAGGATGGGGTCAGGGATCGGGGGCTACACCTTC.

This rearrangement joins TRBV7-9 to TRBJ1-3; D remains unclear. The CDR3 sequence is 15 residues long. Germline V gene lookup returns CDR1 SEHNR and CDR2 FQNEAQ (reference sequence). The V and J ends lost 6 bases and 0 bases respectively, with 12 bases between them. CDR3 nucleotides: TGTGCCAGCAGGTCGGAAGTCCGCTCTGGAAACACCATATATTTT. It translates to CASRSEVRSGNTIYF.